These 16 T cell receptor beta chains came from one sample sequenced in a study of spatial heterogeneity in lung cancer. Each CDR3 protein gets one entry after TCRdb re-called the 5' RACE reads with MiXCR. The sample lists about 92,000 distinct CDR3 sequences, 12% occurring once. Specified time point: sample taken at primary tumor resection. Whole RNA obtained from tumor, nontumor lung or frozen PBMC underwent sequencing without sorting. The material sequenced was PBMCs, taken at surgery. Receptor source: a male donor with early-stage non-small cell lung cancer.

The V and J genes are TRBV6-1 and TRBJ1-2; 8 bases line up with TRBD1. J was trimmed by 2 bases and V by 6 bases; bases with no gene match: 8. Germline-derived CDR1 and CDR2 are MNHNS and SASEGT. The CDR3 contains 15 residues. CDR3 sequence reads: CASRDVGQVNYGYTF. In nucleotides, the CDR3 is TGTGCCAGCAGGGATGTGGGACAGGTGAACTATGGCTACACCTTC.

This clonotype was picked up a small number of times. This chain links TRBV7-2 with TRBJ2-7; D possibly corresponds to TRBD2 (5 bases). V lost 2 bases, J lost 0 bases, and 11 bases lay in between. Germline V gene lookup returns CDR1 SGHTA and CDR2 FQGNSA. This CDR3 contains 15 residues. The CDR3 loop is CASSLWAGVSYEQYF. Written as DNA, the CDR3 is TGTGCCAGCAGCTTATGGGCGGGCGTCTCCTACGAGCAGTACTTC.

This clonotype turned up a few times. V is TRBV19 and J is TRBJ2-3, with TRBD1 matching over 7 bases. J gave up 0 bases and V 6 bases, and 6 bases lay outside the gene matches. Germline CDR1 LNHDA, CDR2 SQIVND (reference sequence). The CDR3 covers 15 residues. CDR3 residues: CASRDRTSSTDTQYF. In nucleotides, the CDR3 is TGTGCCAGTAGGGACAGGACCTCTAGCACAGATACGCAGTATTTT. Based on the CDR3 plus reference TRBV19 and TRBJ2-3, the full variable domain is DGGITQSPKYLFRKEGQNVTLSCEQNLNHDAMYWYRQDPGQGLRLIYYSQIVNDFQKGDIAEGYSVSREKKESFPLTVTSAQKNPTAFYLCASRDRTSSTDTQYFGPGTRLTVL.

This clonotype was found a few times. V and J are TRBV19 and TRBJ2-1; D possibly corresponds to TRBD1 (5 bases). Trimming took off 2 bases at V and 8 bases at J, with 13 bases between the two ends. Looked up from germline, CDR1 is LNHDA and CDR2 is SQIVND (reference sequence). The CDR3 spans 14 residues. CDR3 region: CASSIRSGWHEQFF. CDR3 sequence (DNA): TGTGCCAGTAGTATACGGTCAGGGTGGCATGAGCAGTTCTTC.

The rearrangement uses TRBV6-2 or TRBV6-3 and TRBJ1-2; D gene uncertain. In germline, CDR1 is MNHEY, CDR2 SVGEGT. The CDR3 covers 13 residues. Between the trimmed V and J ends, which lost 2 bases and 1 base, there was a span of 5 bases. The CDR3 bases are TGTGCCAGCAGTTACCAATATAACTATGGCTACACCTTC. This gives the protein CASSYQYNYGYTF.

The gene calls are TRBV3-1 and TRBJ2-6, with a weak D call TRBD1 (6 bases). The V end lost 2 bases, the J end lost 0 bases, and 14 bases lay between the germline ends. The CDR3 length is 18 residues. In germline, CDR1 is LGHDT, CDR2 YNNKEL (reference sequence). CDR3 coding DNA: TGTGCCAGCAGCCAAAGGATTACAGGGACCTCTGGGGCCAACGTCCTGACTTTC. Translation: CASSQRITGTSGANVLTF.

J is TRBJ2-1 and V is TRBV11-2; 10 positions agree with TRBD2. Trimming took 3 bases from V and 2 from J; bases not matched to a gene: 7. The CDR3 is 17 residues long. CDR1 SGHAT and CDR2 FQNNGV come from the germline V gene. In DNA, the CDR3 is TGTGCCAGCAGCTTTATCCCTAGCGGGGGAACCTACAATGAGCAGTTCTTC. Protein: CASSFIPSGGTYNEQFF.

This clonotype was recorded a few times. The chain has TRBV29-1 and TRBJ2-3; D perhaps matches TRBD2 (5 bases). Germline loops: CDR1 SQVTM, CDR2 ANQGSEA. The length of the CDR3 is 13 residues. With 4 bases removed from V and 2 bases from J, the gap between germline ends came to 10 bases. CDR3 sequence: CSVVVGVTDTQYF. In nucleotides, the CDR3 is TGCAGCGTTGTAGTCGGGGTCACAGATACGCAGTATTTT.

The rearrangement links TRBV19 to TRBJ1-2; D unresolved. Per the germline V gene, CDR1 is LNHDA and CDR2 is SQIVND (reference sequence). Trimming removed 4 bases from V and 9 bases from J, with 9 bases in between. This CDR3 region has 11 residues. The CDR3 DNA sequence: TGTGCCAGTAGTAGAGCCGGCCGCTACACCTTC. As protein: CASSRAGRYTF. The variable domain in full, with the rest retrieved from reference TRBV19 and TRBJ1-2, is DGGITQSPKYLFRKEGQNVTLSCEQNLNHDAMYWYRQDPGQGLRLIYYSQIVNDFQKGDIAEGYSVSREKKESFPLTVTSAQKNPTAFYLCASSRAGRYTFGSGTRLTVV.

This clonotype was counted between two and nine times. CDR3: CASSPEVGSGMGTDTQYF. CDR3 DNA sequence: TGTGCCAGCAGCCCCGAAGTGGGTAGCGGGATGGGTACAGATACGCAGTATTTT. The rearrangement joins TRBV7-6 to TRBJ2-3, with 8 bases matching TRBD2. Germline V gives CDR1 SGHVS, CDR2 FNYEAQ. The CDR3 loop spans 18 amino acids. J lost 3 bases, V lost 5 bases, and 16 bases had no gene match. The full variable domain, with the rest looked up from reference TRBV7-6 and TRBJ2-3, is GAGVSQSPRYKVTKRGQDVALRCDPISGHVSLYWYRQALGQGPEFLTYFNYEAQQDKSGLPNDRFSAERPEGSISTLTIQRTEQRDSAMYRCASSPEVGSGMGTDTQYFGPGTRLTVL.

The V and J genes are TRBV11-2 and TRBJ2-5; no firm D call. Germline assignment: CDR1 SGHAT and CDR2 FQNNGV. The CDR3 loop spans 18 amino acids. Deletions cut 0 bases from V and 5 bases from J, with 22 bases between. The CDR3 reads CASSLDHRRLVFRETQYF. The CDR3 bases are TGTGCCAGCAGCTTAGATCATAGAAGGCTAGTTTTTCGCGAGACCCAGTACTTC.

This clonotype was counted many times. V and J are TRBV20-1 and TRBJ1-5, with 10 bases fitting TRBD1. Germline V gene sequence: CDR1 DFQATT, CDR2 SNEGSKA (reference sequence). This CDR3 comprises 14 residues. V lost 3 bases and J lost 4; bases outside the gene matches: 3. CDR3 nucleotide sequence: TGCAGTGCTAGGACAGGGGGCTTGAATCAGCCCCAGCATTTT. Amino acids: CSARTGGLNQPQHF.

V is TRBV6-1 and J is TRBJ1-3; D ambiguous. Trimming pared 6 bases from V and 0 bases from J, leaving 9 bases between. CDR1 MNHNS and CDR2 SASEGT come from the germline V gene. The CDR3 has 14 amino acids. The CDR3 here is CASSDGHSGNTIYF. The CDR3, as DNA: TGTGCCAGCAGCGACGGCCACTCTGGAAACACCATATATTTT.

This clonotype has a handful of counts. The gene calls are TRBV28 and TRBJ1-5; 7 positions match TRBD1. V gave up 4 bases and J gave up 0 bases; unmatched junction bases: 6. This CDR3 is 16 amino acids long. The germline CDR1 and CDR2 sequences are MDHEN and SYDVKM. The CDR3 loop reads CASSWGQIVSNQPQHF. For the CDR3, the DNA is TGTGCCAGCAGTTGGGGACAGATCGTTAGCAATCAGCCCCAGCATTTT.

This chain links TRBV4-2 with TRBJ2-7; TRBD2 matches at 7 bases. V was clipped by 3 bases and J by 3 bases; unmatched bases: 11. The CDR3 has 16 amino acids. Per the germline V gene, CDR1 is LGHNA and CDR2 is YNFKEQ. The CDR3 DNA reads as TGTGCCAGCAGCCAGGAGCTCGCGGGAGTCCACTACGAGCAGTACTTC. As protein: CASSQELAGVHYEQYF.

The DNA of the CDR3 is TGCGCCAGCAGCTCAGGGGATTCACCCCTCCACTTT. It is translated as CASSSGDSPLHF. The chain combines TRBV4-1 with TRBJ1-6; tentative D call: TRBD1 (6 bases). Germline V gene sequence: CDR1 MGHRA, CDR2 YSYEKL. CDR3 length: 12 residues. V was shortened by 5 bases and J by 8 bases, with 7 bases between the two germline ends.